One sample yielded the 23 T cell receptor beta chains listed below, sequenced in a study of cytomegalovirus exposure and HLA in healthy donors. Researchers ran the PCR with 60 Vbeta and 13 Jbeta primers. Assay: immunoSEQ multiplex PCR; the TCRdb copy retains only in-frame clones and omits some. Here the sample spans approximately 150,000 clones, 60% to 80% being singletons. Sample: PBMCs. These receptors came from a man in his forties in good health and CMV-seropositive.

The chain uses TRBV21-1 and TRBJ2-7; the table assigns TRBD2, which was not confirmed against the DNA. TRBV21-1 is termed a pseudogene. This CDR3 comprises 9 residues. The CDR3: CARPYEQYF. In nucleotides, the CDR3 is TGTGCCCGTCCTTACGAGCAGTACTTC.

The chain links TRBV30 to TRBJ2-3; D might be TRBD1 (5 bases). The CDR3 is 12 residues long. V lost 2 bases to trimming and J lost 6 bases, with 9 bases between them. Per the germline V gene, CDR1 is GTSNPN and CDR2 is SVGIG (reference sequence). The DNA for the CDR3 is TGTGCCTGGAGTTCCAGGGCTGATACGCAGTATTTT. It codes for CAWSSRADTQYF. The variable domain in full, completed from reference TRBV30 and TRBJ2-3, reads SQTIHQWPATLVQPVGSPLSLECTVEGTSNPNLYWYRQAAGRGLQLLFYSVGIGQISSEVPQNLSASRPQDRQFILSSKKLLLSDSGFYLCAWSSRADTQYFGPGTRLTVL.

The gene calls are TRBV5-1 and TRBJ1-4; 11 bases fit TRBD1. The CDR3 is 16 amino acids. Trimming took 3 bases from V and 7 from J; bases not matched to a gene: 8. The germline CDR1 and CDR2 sequences are SGHRS and YFSETQ. The CDR3 reads CASSSDRGRRGEKLFF. CDR3 in DNA: TGCGCCAGCAGCTCGGACAGGGGGCGGCGGGGTGAAAAACTGTTTTTT.

V is TRBV2 and J is TRBJ1-1; 8 nucleotides line up with TRBD1. V shed 6 bases, J shed 4 bases, and the junction held 7 bases outside the gene matches. Germline V lookup: CDR1 SNHLY, CDR2 FYNNEI. The CDR3 is made up of 14 amino acids. The CDR3 DNA sequence: TGTGCCAGCAGCCAACTTACAGGGGGCACTGAAGCTTTCTTT. Protein sequence: CASSQLTGGTEAFF.

The rearrangement uses TRBV5-1 and TRBJ1-3; weak D call: TRBD1 (5 bases). The CDR3 is 14 amino acids. The germline V gene encodes CDR1 SGHRS and CDR2 YFSETQ. Trimming pared 3 bases from V and 4 bases from J, leaving 11 bases between. The CDR3 DNA sequence: TGCGCCAGCAGCTCCCAGGGTAGCGGAAACACCATATATTTT. As protein: CASSSQGSGNTIYF.

This clone was counted between two and nine times. The V call is TRBV11-1, the J call TRBJ2-5; 10 bases are a match to TRBD2. V gave up 5 bases and J gave up 2 bases; unmatched junction bases: 11. This CDR3 has 17 amino acids. Per the germline V gene, CDR1 is SGHAT and CDR2 is FQDESV (reference sequence). This CDR3 is CASSLRRGLAYQETQYF. DNA of the CDR3: TGTGCCAGCAGCCTGCGACGGGGACTAGCGTATCAAGAGACCCAGTACTTC. Combining the CDR3 with reference TRBV11-1 and TRBJ2-5 gives the whole variable domain EAEVAQSPRYKITEKSQAVAFWCDPISGHATLYWYRQILGQGPELLVQFQDESVVDDSQLPKDRFSAERLKGVDSTLKIQPAELGDSAMYLCASSLRRGLAYQETQYFGPGTRLLVL.

The rearrangement uses TRBV7-2 and TRBJ2-2; 7 nucleotides align to TRBD1. The length of the CDR3 is 16 residues. V shed 5 bases and J 0 bases; nucleotides not matched to a gene: 6. Germline loops: CDR1 SGHTA, CDR2 FQGNSA. The CDR3 region is CASSPGTVANTGELFF. Written as DNA, the CDR3 is TGTGCCAGCAGCCCAGGGACAGTAGCGAACACCGGGGAGCTGTTTTTT.

The genes are TRBV6-1 and TRBJ2-7; the match to TRBD1 covers 9 bases. This CDR3 has 12 residues. Germline V CDR1 and CDR2: MNHNS, SASEGT. The CDR3 DNA sequence: TGTGCGTGCGGGACAGGGTACTACGAGCAGTACTTC. Translating gives CACGTGYYEQYF.

V is TRBV27 and J is TRBJ2-7, with 8 bases identical to TRBD1. The ends lost 11 bases at V and 6 bases at J; junction bases unmatched: 9. The germline gives CDR1 MNHEY, CDR2 SMNVEV (reference sequence). The CDR3 is made up of 12 amino acids. DNA of the CDR3: TGTGCCGTTAGCAGGGGGCTTGGCGAGCAGTACTTC. This codes for CAVSRGLGEQYF.

V gene TRBV4-1 combines with J gene TRBJ1-3, with D possibly TRBD1 on 5 matching bases. Germline V CDR1 and CDR2: MGHRA, YSYEKL. This CDR3 has 17 amino acids. V dropped 2 bases and J dropped 2 bases, with 16 bases sitting between them. DNA of the CDR3: TGCGCCAGCAGCCAAAATTGGGGGACTTCGGCTGGAAACACCATATATTTT. Translating gives CASSQNWGTSAGNTIYF.

Note on this clone: The sample contains more than one DNA sequence encoding this CDR3. The rearrangement uses TRBV6-1 and TRBJ2-7, with a possible D match to TRBD2 (7 bases). Trimming left V 3 bases short and J 2 bases short, with 11 bases between. Per the germline V gene, CDR1 is MNHNS and CDR2 is SASEGT. This CDR3 spans 14 amino acids. The CDR3 nucleotides are TGTGCCAGCAGTGAGGGAGGGGGGGCCTACGAGCAGTACTTC. It is translated as CASSEGGGAYEQYF.

Details on this clone: The missing conserved phenylalanine or tryptophan at the end of this CDR3 makes a read error likely. The DNA is left out, because the CDR3 cannot be placed on it with certainty; the CDR3 is given as TCRdb lists it. The chain carries TRBV7-3 and TRBJ2-3; the table gives TRBD1 as D, unverified against the DNA. The length of the CDR3 is 9 amino acids, counting both ends. Germline V lookup: CDR1 SGHTA, CDR2 FQGTGA. CDR3 in amino acids: CASSPHPVA.

This clone was counted between two and nine times. V is TRBV19 and J is TRBJ1-5; D remains unclear. Trimming removed 3 bases at V and 0 bases at J, with 9 bases between. Per germline, CDR1 LNHDA and CDR2 SQIVND (reference sequence). This CDR3 is built from 15 residues. CDR3 nucleotides: TGTGCCAGTAGTATCAGTCCGTATAGCAATCAGCCCCAGCATTTT. It specifies CASSISPYSNQPQHF.

The chain uses TRBV7-9 and TRBJ2-1; the D gene is possibly TRBD2 (5 bases). The CDR3 loop spans 12 amino acids. Trimming shortened V by 2 bases and J by 8 bases, and 7 bases separated the two germline ends. Germline CDR1 and CDR2: SEHNR and FQNEAQ (reference sequence). The CDR3 is CASSLNGDEQFF. CDR3 in DNA: TGTGCCAGCAGCTTAAACGGGGATGAGCAGTTCTTC.

The chain is built from TRBV28 and TRBJ1-5, with D perhaps TRBD1 (6 bases). Trimming took off 6 bases at V and 11 bases at J, with 23 bases between the two ends. CDR3 length equals 15 residues. Germline CDR1 MDHEN, CDR2 SYDVKM. The CDR3 here is CASRKQGVGFSAQHF. DNA for the CDR3: TGTGCCAGCAGAAAACAGGGTGTAGGGTTTTCGGCCCAGCATTTT. The variable domain in full, with the rest retrieved from reference TRBV28 and TRBJ1-5, is DVKVTQSSRYLVKRTGEKVFLECVQDMDHENMFWYRQDPGLGLRLIYFSYDVKMKEKGDIPEGYSVSREKKERFSLILESASTNQTSMYLCASRKQGVGFSAQHFGDGTRLSIL.

The rearrangement joins TRBV28 to TRBJ1-1, with D maybe TRBD1 (5 bases). The CDR3 covers 15 residues. Trimming took off 8 bases at V and 4 bases at J, with 20 bases between the two ends. CDR1 is MDHEN and CDR2 is SYDVKM in the germline V gene. CDR3 bases: TGTGCCAGCGGGATCAACAGGTTCCAGGGCACTGAAGCTTTCTTT. Translating gives CASGINRFQGTEAFF.

The CDR3 protein is CASSPLEDPGANVLTF. The DNA of the CDR3 is TGTGCCAGCTCACCACTTGAGGATCCTGGGGCCAACGTCCTGACTTTC. J is TRBJ2-6 and V is TRBV18; D not certain. The CDR3 is 16 amino acids. From germline, CDR1 is KGHSH and CDR2 LQKENI. Deletions cut 1 base from V and 2 bases from J, with 9 bases between.

This chain uses TRBV27 with TRBJ2-1, with 10 bases matching TRBD2. Looked up from germline, CDR1 is MNHEY and CDR2 is SMNVEV (reference sequence). The CDR3 runs to 17 residues. Trimming took 2 bases from V and 4 from J; bases not matched to a gene: 8. Here the CDR3 DNA reads TGTGCCAGCAGTTTAAGGCCTAGCGGGAGTATGTACAATGAGCAGTTCTTC. Its translation is CASSLRPSGSMYNEQFF.

Notes on this clone: This CDR3 is also generated by other DNA sequences in the sample. The chain combines TRBV15 with TRBJ2-7, with a tentative D call TRBD2 (6 bases). Germline-derived CDR1 and CDR2 are LNHNV and YYDKDF (reference sequence). This CDR3 is built from 13 residues. V was cut by 0 bases and J by 3 bases, with 6 bases left in between. DNA of the CDR3: TGTGCCACCAGCAGAGAGGGGGGCTACGAGCAGTACTTC. Residues: CATSREGGYEQYF.

This clone was recorded a few times. The chain is built from TRBV6-6 and TRBJ2-7; a possible D gene is TRBD1 (7 bases). With 8 bases removed from V and 6 bases from J, the gap between germline ends came to 17 bases. CDR1 and CDR2 from the germline V gene are MNHNY and SVGAGI (reference sequence). The CDR3 covers 13 residues. The CDR3 region is CASQQGTPREQYF. CDR3 DNA sequence: TGTGCCAGCCAACAGGGGACTCCCCGCGAGCAGTACTTC.

V usage is TRBV9 and J usage is TRBJ2-1; TRBD2 matches at 9 bases. CDR3 length: 17 residues. V gave up 4 bases and J gave up 6 bases; unmatched junction bases: 14. The germline gives CDR1 SGDLS, CDR2 YYNGEE. The CDR3 spells CASSSRGRSGSANEQFF. CDR3 coding DNA: TGTGCCAGCAGCTCCCGCGGGCGTAGCGGGAGCGCCAATGAGCAGTTCTTC.

The count of this clone is one. V usage is TRBV5-8 and J usage is TRBJ2-7; 16 bases align to TRBD2. This CDR3 spans 19 amino acids. The V gene's germline CDR1 is SGHTS and CDR2 YDEGEE. The trim removed 1 base at V and 2 bases at J, leaving 9 bases unmatched. Written as DNA, the CDR3 is TGTGCCAGCAGCTTGTATGGGACTAGCGGGAGGGCGAAACCCTACGAGCAGTACTTC. Translated, it gives CASSLYGTSGRAKPYEQYF.

The chain couples TRBV9 to TRBJ2-7, with 10 bases fitting TRBD1. The V and J ends lost 0 bases and 4 bases, in that order; junction bases with no gene match: 4. CDR1 SGDLS and CDR2 YYNGEE come from the germline V gene. The CDR3 runs to 15 residues. CDR3 amino acids: CASSVDGTGVYEQYF. CDR3 coding DNA: TGTGCCAGCAGCGTAGACGGGACAGGGGTTTACGAGCAGTACTTC.